This T cell receptor beta chain was documented in a study of blood T cell repertoires in COVID-19. About the research overall: Whether acute or convalescent, the COVID-19 samples came from the United States, Italy and Spain. T cells, B-cell-depleted T cells, or PBMCs provided the cDNA or gDNA that served as material.

The V and J ends lost 1 base and 9 bases, in that order; junction bases with no gene match: 2. Germline V CDR1 and CDR2: MNHEY, SVGEGT. This CDR3 contains 13 residues. Per the original methods: From reference gene primer amplification, estimates of nucleated cell counts were derived. TCRdb's table, derived via immunoSEQ multiplex PCR, lists solely in-frame clones and lacks some. V and J calls plus clone size are reproduced from that table; the DNA served to infer D and trimming. This repertoire shows approximately 59,000 clones, about 81% found once; its top ten account for approximately 14%. Sequenced material: peripheral blood. The rearrangement uses TRBV6-2 or TRBV6-3 and TRBJ2-1, with TRBD1 matching over 8 bases. The receptor was derived from a man older than 75 with acute or convalescent COVID-19. The CDR3 sequence is CASSYLQGGEQFF. In DNA form, the CDR3 reads TGTGCCAGCAGTTACTTACAGGGGGGTGAGCAGTTCTTC.